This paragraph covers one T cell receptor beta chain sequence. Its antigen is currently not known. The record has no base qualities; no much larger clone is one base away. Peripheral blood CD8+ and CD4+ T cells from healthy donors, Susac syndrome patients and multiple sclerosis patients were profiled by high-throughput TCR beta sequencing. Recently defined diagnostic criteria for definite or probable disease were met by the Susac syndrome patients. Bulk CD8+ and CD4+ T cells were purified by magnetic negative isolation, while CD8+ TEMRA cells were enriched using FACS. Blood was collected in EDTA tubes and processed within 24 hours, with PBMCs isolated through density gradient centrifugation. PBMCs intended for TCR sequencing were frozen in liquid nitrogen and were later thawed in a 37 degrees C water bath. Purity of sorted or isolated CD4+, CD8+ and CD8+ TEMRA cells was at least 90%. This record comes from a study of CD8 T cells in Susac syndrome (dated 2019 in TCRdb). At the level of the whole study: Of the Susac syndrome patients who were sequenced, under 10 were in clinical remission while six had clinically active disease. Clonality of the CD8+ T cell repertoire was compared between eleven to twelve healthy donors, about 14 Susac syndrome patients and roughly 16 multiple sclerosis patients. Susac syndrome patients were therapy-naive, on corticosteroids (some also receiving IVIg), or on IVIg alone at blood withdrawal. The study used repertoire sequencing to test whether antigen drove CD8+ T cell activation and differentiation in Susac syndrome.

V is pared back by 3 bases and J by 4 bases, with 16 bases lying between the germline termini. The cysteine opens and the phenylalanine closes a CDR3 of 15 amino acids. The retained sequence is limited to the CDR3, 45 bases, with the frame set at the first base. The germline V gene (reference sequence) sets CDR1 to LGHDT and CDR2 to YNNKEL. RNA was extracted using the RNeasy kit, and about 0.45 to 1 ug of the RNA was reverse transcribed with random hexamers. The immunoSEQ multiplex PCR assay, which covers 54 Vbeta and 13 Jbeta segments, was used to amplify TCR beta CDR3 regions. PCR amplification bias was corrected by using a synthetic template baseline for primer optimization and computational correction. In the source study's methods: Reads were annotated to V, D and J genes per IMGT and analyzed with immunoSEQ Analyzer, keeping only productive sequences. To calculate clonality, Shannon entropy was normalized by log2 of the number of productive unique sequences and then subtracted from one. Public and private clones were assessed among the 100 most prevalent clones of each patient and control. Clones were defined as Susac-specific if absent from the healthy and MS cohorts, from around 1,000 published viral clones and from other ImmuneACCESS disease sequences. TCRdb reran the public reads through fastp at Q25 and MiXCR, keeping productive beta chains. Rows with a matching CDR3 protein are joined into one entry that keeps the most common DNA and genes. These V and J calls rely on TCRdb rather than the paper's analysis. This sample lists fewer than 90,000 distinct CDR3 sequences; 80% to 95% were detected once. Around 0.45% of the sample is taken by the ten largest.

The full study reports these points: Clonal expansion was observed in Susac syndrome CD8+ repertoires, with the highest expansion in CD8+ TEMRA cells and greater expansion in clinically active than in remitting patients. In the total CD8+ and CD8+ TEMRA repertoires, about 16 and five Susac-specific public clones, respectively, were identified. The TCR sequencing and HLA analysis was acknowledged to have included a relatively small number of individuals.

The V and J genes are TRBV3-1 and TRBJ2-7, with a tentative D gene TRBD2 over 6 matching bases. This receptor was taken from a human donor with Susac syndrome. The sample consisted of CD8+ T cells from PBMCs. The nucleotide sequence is TGTGCCAGCAGCCATCCTTCCGGGAGCAAATACGAGCAGTACTTC. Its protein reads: CASSHPSGSKYEQYF.